This TCR beta chain was observed in a study of T cell repertoires in cytomegalovirus infection. Worth noting for this clonotype: Its target is unknown.

This CDR3 has 13 amino acids. From germline, CDR1 is SGDLS and CDR2 YYNGEE. V lost 0 bases to trimming and J lost 0 bases, with 3 bases between them. Via MiXCR, TCRdb re-called the reads, giving one row per CDR3 protein. The repertoire holds some 940,000 distinct CDR3 sequences, roughly 30% seen once, with around 15% in the top ten. The sequencing used cultured CD8+ T cells from PBMCs, collected from culture after CMV antigen stimulation. The clonotype was recovered from a human donor in good health (CMV status not recorded). Some clones in this sample may be carry-over from other donors' samples. The V gene is TRBV9, the J gene TRBJ1-1; D call uncertain. This CDR3 is CASSVELNTEAFF. CDR3 nucleotides: TGTGCCAGCAGCGTAGAGTTGAACACTGAAGCTTTCTTT.